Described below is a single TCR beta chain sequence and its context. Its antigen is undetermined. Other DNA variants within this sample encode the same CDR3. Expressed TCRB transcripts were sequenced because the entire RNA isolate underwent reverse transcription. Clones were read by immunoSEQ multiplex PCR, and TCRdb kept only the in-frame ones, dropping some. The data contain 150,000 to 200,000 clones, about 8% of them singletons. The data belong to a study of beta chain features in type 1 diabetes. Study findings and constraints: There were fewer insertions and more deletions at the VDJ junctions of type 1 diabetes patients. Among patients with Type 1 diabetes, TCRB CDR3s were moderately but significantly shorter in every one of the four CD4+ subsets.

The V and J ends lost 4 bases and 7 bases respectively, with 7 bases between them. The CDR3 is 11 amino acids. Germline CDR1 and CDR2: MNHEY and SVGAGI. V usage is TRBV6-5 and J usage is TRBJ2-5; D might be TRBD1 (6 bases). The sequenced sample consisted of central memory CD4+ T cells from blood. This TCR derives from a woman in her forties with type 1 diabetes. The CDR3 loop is CASSLQGTQYF. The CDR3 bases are TGTGCCAGCAGTTTACAGGGGACCCAGTACTTC.